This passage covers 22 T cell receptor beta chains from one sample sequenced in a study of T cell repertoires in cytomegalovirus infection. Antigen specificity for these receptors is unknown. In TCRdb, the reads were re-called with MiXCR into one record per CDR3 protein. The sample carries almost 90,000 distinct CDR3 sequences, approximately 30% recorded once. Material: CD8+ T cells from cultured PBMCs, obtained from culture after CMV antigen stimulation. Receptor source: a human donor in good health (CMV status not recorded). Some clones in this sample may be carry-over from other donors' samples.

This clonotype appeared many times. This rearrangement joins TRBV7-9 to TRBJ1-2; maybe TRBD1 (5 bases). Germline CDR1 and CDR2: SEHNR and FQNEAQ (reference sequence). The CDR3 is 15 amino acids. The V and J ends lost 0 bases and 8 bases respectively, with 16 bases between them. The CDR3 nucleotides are TGTGCCAGCAGCTTAGCGACGAATGGGGCGCGGGGCTACACCTTC. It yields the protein CASSLATNGARGYTF. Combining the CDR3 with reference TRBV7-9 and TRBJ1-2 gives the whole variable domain DTGVSQNPRHKITKRGQNVTFRCDPISEHNRLYWYRQTLGQGPEFLTYFQNEAQLEKSRLLSDRFSAERPKGSFSTLEIQRTEQGDSAMYLCASSLATNGARGYTFGSGTRLTVV.

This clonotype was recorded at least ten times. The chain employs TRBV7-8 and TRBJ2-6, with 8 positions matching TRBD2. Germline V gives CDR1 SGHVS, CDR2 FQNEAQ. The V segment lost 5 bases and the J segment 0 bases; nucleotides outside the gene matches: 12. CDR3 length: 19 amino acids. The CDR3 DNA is TGTGCCAGCAGCCCGCTGTGGGGGCGGGGGGTCTCTGGGGCCAACGTCCTGACTTTC. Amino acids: CASSPLWGRGVSGANVLTF. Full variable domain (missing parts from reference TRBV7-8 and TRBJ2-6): GAGVSQSPRYKVAKRGQDVALRCDPISGHVSLFWYQQALGQGPEFLTYFQNEAQLDKSGLPSDRFFAERPEGSVSTLKIQRTQQEDSAVYLCASSPLWGRGVSGANVLTFGAGSRLTVL.

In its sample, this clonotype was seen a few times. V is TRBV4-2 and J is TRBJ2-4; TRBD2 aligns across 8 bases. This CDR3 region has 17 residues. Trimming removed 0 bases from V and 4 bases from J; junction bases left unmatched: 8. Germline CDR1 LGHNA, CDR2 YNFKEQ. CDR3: CASSQENPGGIKNIQYF. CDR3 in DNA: TGTGCCAGCAGCCAAGAGAATCCGGGGGGGATTAAAAACATTCAGTACTTC.

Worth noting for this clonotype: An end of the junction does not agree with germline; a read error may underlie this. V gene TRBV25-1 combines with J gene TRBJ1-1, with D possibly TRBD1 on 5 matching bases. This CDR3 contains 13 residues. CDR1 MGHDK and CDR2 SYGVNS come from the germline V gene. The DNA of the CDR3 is TGTGGCAGCAGTGAATGGGGGGGGGAAGAAGCTTTCTTT. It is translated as CGSSEWGGEEAFF.

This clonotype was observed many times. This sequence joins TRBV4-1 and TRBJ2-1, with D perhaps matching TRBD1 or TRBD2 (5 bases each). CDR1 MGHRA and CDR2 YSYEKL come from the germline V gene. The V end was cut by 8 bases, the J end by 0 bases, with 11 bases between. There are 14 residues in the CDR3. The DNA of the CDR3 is TGCGCCAGCCGGGCAGGGAGCTCCTACAATGAGCAGTTCTTC. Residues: CASRAGSSYNEQFF.

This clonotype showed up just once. CDR3 sequence: CASSLIRVGEQFF. DNA of the CDR3: TGTGCCAGCAGCTTAATCAGGGTTGGTGAGCAGTTCTTC. The chain carries TRBV11-2 and TRBJ2-1; TRBD1 might be the D (5 bases). Germline CDR1 reads SGHAT; CDR2 reads FQNNGV. V dropped 2 bases and J dropped 9 bases, with 11 bases sitting between them. The CDR3 has 13 amino acids. The full variable domain, with the rest looked up from reference TRBV11-2 and TRBJ2-1, is EAGVAQSPRYKIIEKRQSVAFWCNPISGHATLYWYQQILGQGPKLLIQFQNNGVVDDSQLPKDRFSAERLKGVDSTLKIQPAKLEDSAVYLCASSLIRVGEQFFGPGTRLTVL.

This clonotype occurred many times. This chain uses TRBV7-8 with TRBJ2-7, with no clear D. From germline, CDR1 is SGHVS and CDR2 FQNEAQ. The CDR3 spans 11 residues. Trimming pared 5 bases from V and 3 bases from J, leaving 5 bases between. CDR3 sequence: CASSASYEQYF. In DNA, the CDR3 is TGTGCCAGCAGCGCGAGCTACGAGCAGTACTTC.

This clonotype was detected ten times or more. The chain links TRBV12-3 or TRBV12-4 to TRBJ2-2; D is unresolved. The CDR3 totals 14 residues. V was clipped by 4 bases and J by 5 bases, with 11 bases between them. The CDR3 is CASSSAEATGELFF. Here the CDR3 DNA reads TGTGCCAGCAGTTCTGCCGAGGCGACCGGGGAGCTGTTTTTT.

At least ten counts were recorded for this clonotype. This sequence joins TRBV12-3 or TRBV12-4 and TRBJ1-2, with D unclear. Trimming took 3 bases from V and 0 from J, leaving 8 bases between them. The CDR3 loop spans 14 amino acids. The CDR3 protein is CASSFAGANYGYTF. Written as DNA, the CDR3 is TGTGCCAGCAGTTTTGCAGGAGCTAACTATGGCTACACCTTC.

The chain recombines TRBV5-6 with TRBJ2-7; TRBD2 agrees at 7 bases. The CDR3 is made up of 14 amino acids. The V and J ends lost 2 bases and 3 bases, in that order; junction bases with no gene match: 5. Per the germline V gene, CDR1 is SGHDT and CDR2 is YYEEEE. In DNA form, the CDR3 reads TGTGCCAGCAGCTTTTCTCTAGCGGACTACGAGCAGTACTTC. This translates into CASSFSLADYEQYF.

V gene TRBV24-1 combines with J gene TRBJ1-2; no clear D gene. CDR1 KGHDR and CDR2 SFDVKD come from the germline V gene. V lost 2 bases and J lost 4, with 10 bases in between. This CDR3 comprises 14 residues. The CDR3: CATSDSYRTYGYTF. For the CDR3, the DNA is TGTGCCACCAGTGATTCTTACAGAACCTATGGCTACACCTTC.

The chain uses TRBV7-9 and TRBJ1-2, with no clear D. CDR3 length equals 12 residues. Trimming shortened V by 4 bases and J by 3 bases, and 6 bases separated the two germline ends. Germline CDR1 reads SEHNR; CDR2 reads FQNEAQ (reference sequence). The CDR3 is CASSSTDYGYTF. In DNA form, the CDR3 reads TGTGCCAGCAGCTCAACAGACTATGGCTACACCTTC. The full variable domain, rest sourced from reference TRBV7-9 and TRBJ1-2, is DTGVSQNPRHKITKRGQNVTFRCDPISEHNRLYWYRQTLGQGPEFLTYFQNEAQLEKSRLLSDRFSAERPKGSFSTLEIQRTEQGDSAMYLCASSSTDYGYTFGSGTRLTVV.

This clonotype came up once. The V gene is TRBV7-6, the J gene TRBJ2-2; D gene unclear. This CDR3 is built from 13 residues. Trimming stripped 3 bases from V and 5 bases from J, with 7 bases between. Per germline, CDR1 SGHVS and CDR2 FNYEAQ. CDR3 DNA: TGTGCCAGCAGCTTCGGGTCTACCGGGGAGCTGTTTTTT. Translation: CASSFGSTGELFF.

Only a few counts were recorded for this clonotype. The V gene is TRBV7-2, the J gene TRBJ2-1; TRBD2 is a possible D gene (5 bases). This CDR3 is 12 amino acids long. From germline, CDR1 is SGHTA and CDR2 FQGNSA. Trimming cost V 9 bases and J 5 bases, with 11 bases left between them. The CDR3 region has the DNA TGTGCCAGTTTCGGGGAAGACAATGAGCAGTTCTTC. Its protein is CASFGEDNEQFF.

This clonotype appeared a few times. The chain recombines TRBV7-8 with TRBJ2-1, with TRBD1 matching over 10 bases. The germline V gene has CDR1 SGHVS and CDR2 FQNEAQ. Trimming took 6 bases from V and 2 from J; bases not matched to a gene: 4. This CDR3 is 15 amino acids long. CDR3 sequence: CASRGGQGTYNEQFF. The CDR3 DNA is TGTGCCAGCAGGGGGGGACAGGGGACCTACAATGAGCAGTTCTTC. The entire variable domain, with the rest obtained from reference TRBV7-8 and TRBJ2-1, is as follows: GAGVSQSPRYKVAKRGQDVALRCDPISGHVSLFWYQQALGQGPEFLTYFQNEAQLDKSGLPSDRFFAERPEGSVSTLKIQRTQQEDSAVYLCASRGGQGTYNEQFFGPGTRLTVL.

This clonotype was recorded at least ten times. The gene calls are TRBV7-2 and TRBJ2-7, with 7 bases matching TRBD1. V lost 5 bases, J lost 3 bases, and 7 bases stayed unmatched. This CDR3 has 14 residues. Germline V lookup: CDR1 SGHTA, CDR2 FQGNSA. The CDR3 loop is CASSTPGTDYEQYF. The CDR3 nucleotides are TGTGCCAGCAGCACTCCCGGGACAGACTACGAGCAGTACTTC.

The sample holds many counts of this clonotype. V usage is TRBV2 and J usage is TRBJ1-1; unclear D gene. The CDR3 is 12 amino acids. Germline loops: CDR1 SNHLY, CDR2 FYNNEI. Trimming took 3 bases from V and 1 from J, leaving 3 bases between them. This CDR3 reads CASSEWNTEAFF. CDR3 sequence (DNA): TGTGCCAGCAGTGAGTGGAACACTGAAGCTTTCTTT.

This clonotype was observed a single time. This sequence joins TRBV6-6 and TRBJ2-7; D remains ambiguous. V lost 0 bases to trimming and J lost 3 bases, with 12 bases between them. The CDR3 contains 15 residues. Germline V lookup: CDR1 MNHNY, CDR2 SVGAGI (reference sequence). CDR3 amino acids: CASSYSPPPDYEQYF. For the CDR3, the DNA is TGTGCCAGCAGTTACTCGCCACCGCCGGACTACGAGCAGTACTTC.

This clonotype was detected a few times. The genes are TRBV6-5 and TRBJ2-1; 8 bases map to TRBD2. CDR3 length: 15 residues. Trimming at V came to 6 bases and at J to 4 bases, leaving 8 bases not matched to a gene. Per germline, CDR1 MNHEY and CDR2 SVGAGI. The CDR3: CASSMGTSGYNEQFF. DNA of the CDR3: TGTGCCAGCAGCATGGGAACTAGCGGATACAATGAGCAGTTCTTC.

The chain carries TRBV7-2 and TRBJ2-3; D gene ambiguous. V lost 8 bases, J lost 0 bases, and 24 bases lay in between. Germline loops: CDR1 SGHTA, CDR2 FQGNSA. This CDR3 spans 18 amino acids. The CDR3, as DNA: TGTGCCAGCCGATATCAACCTAAGGGCACGATTAGCACAGATACGCAGTATTTT. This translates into CASRYQPKGTISTDTQYF.

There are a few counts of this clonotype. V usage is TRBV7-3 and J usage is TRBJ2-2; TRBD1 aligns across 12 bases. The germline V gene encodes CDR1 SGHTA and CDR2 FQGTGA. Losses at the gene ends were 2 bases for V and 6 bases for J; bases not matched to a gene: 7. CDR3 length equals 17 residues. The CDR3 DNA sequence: TGTGCCAGCAGCTTATACCCCGGGACAGGGGGCTCCGGGGAGCTGTTTTTT. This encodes CASSLYPGTGGSGELFF.

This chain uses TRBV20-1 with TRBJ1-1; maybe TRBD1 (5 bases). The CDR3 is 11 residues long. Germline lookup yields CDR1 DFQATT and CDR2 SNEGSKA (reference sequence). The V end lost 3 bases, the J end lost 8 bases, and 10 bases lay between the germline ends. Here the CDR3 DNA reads TGCAGTGCTAGGTTATCAGGGGAAGCTTTCTTT. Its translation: CSARLSGEAFF.